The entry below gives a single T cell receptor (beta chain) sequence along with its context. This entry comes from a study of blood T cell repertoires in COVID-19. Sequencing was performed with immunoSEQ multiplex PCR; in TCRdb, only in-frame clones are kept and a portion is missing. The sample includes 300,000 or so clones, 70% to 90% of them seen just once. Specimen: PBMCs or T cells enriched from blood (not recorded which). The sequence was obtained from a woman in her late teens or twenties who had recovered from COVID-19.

CDR3: CAWSSGQRDNSPLHF. Here the CDR3 DNA reads TGTGCCTGGAGTTCCGGACAGAGGGATAATTCACCCCTCCACTTT. This chain uses TRBV30 with TRBJ1-6, with a tentative D call TRBD1 (6 bases). Germline CDR1 GTSNPN, CDR2 SVGIG (reference sequence). V was pared by 2 bases and J by 5 bases, with 13 bases between. This CDR3 has 15 amino acids.